This entry lists 14 T cell receptor beta chains sequenced from one sample in a study of OX40 agonist ivuxolimab in advanced cancers. Generated by immunoSEQ multiplex PCR, the TCRdb table keeps only in-frame clones and is missing some. The sample shows over 35,000 clones, 75% to 90% of them seen only once. The sample here was CD4+ or CD8+ T cells sorted from blood, taken in a trial of the OX40 agonist ivuxolimab. The receptors were sampled from an adult with an advanced solid tumor such as melanoma, head and neck, liver or kidney cancer.

The chain recombines TRBV2 with TRBJ1-3; D is unresolved. The V gene's germline CDR1 is SNHLY and CDR2 FYNNEI. The CDR3 contains 13 residues. The V end was cut by 9 bases, the J end by 0 bases, with 9 bases between. The CDR3: CASLRSSGNTIYF. Written as DNA, the CDR3 is TGTGCCAGTCTCCGGAGCTCTGGAAACACCATATATTTT.

This clone has a handful of counts. V usage is TRBV29-1 and J usage is TRBJ1-1; D is ambiguous. CDR3 length equals 13 residues. The V end was cut by 8 bases, the J end by 0 bases, with 13 bases between. Germline V CDR1 and CDR2: SQVTM, ANQGSEA. CDR3 DNA sequence: TGCAGCCCCCCAGCGAAAGTGAACACTGAAGCTTTCTTT. The encoded protein is CSPPAKVNTEAFF.

The chain combines TRBV6-1 with TRBJ1-2; TRBD1 matches 7 bases. CDR1 and CDR2 (germline): MNHNS, SASEGT. The CDR3 sequence is 14 residues long. V lost 4 bases and J lost 6; bases outside the gene matches: 8. Here the CDR3 DNA reads TGTGCCAGCAGTGCGTCCGGGACAGCAAATGGCTACACCTTC. Its translation: CASSASGTANGYTF.

This rearrangement joins TRBV6-4 to TRBJ2-1, with D possibly being TRBD2 (5 bases). Germline V gives CDR1 MRHNA, CDR2 SNTAGT. The CDR3 sequence is 13 residues long. Trimming shortened V by 6 bases and J by 8 bases, and 14 bases separated the two germline ends. CDR3 residues: CASRSGARDEQFF. The CDR3 nucleotides read TGTGCCAGCAGAAGCGGAGCTCGGGATGAGCAGTTCTTC.

The rearrangement uses TRBV23-1 and TRBJ2-7; D may match TRBD1 or TRBD2 (7 bases each). TRBV23-1 is reported as an ORF; its role is uncertain. CDR3 size: 16 residues. With 7 bases removed from V and 2 bases from J, the gap between germline ends came to 21 bases. DNA for the CDR3: TGCGCCAGCATCCCAGGGGGGGCATCGATGCCCTACGAGCAGTACTTC. Encoded protein: CASIPGGASMPYEQYF.

The gene calls are TRBV14 and TRBJ1-2, with D uncertain. This CDR3 contains 12 residues. Germline assignment: CDR1 SGHDN and CDR2 FVKESK. The V and J ends lost 2 bases and 7 bases respectively, with 8 bases between them. CDR3 sequence: CASSQSGSGYTF. CDR3 nucleotide sequence: TGTGCCAGCAGCCAATCTGGGTCTGGCTACACCTTC.

The chain is built from TRBV11-2 and TRBJ2-2; TRBD1 matches 7 bases. The CDR3 has 16 amino acids. The germline CDR1 and CDR2 sequences are SGHAT and FQNNGV. V was clipped by 4 bases and J by 5 bases; unmatched bases: 10. DNA for the CDR3: TGTGCCAGCAGCTCTCGACAGGGTGAGAGTACCGGGGAGCTGTTTTTT. Its protein product is CASSSRQGESTGELFF.

The chain combines TRBV11-2 with TRBJ2-4, with TRBD2 identical over 8 bases. This CDR3 comprises 16 residues. Germline V gene sequence: CDR1 SGHAT, CDR2 FQNNGV. Trimming took 1 base from V and 8 from J; bases not matched to a gene: 10. In DNA form, the CDR3 reads TGTGCCAGCAGCTTAGGATACGTAAAGCGGGAGCACATTCAGTACTTC. It encodes CASSLGYVKREHIQYF.

The chain employs TRBV28 and TRBJ1-5; no reliable D call. V lost 5 bases, J lost 5 bases, and 7 bases lay in between. Per the germline V gene, CDR1 is MDHEN and CDR2 is SYDVKM. The CDR3 has 12 amino acids. The CDR3: CASSGNYQPQHF. The CDR3 bases are TGTGCCAGCAGTGGGAACTATCAGCCCCAGCATTTT.

The gene calls are TRBV28 and TRBJ1-1, with D possibly TRBD1 on 6 matching bases. This CDR3 has 13 amino acids. Germline lookup yields CDR1 MDHEN and CDR2 SYDVKM. CDR3 sequence reads: CASRGGWGTEAFF. The DNA for the CDR3 is TGTGCTTCGAGGGGGGGTTGGGGAACTGAAGCTTTCTTT. Drawing the rest from reference TRBV28 and TRBJ1-1, the complete variable domain is DVKVTQSSRYLVKRTGEKVFLECVQDMDHENMFWYRQDPGLGLRLIYFSYDVKMKEKGDIPEGYSVSREKKERFSLILESASTNQTSMYLCASRGGWGTEAFFGQGTRLTVV.

The V and J genes are TRBV7-8 and TRBJ2-5; the match to TRBD1 covers 9 bases. The V segment lost 1 base and the J segment 4 bases; nucleotides outside the gene matches: 7. This CDR3 has 16 amino acids. Germline V lookup: CDR1 SGHVS, CDR2 FQNEAQ. CDR3 sequence reads: CASSLDRTGAGETQYF. The CDR3, as DNA: TGTGCCAGCAGCTTAGACCGGACAGGGGCGGGAGAGACCCAGTACTTC.

The table lists this clone with a count of one. This rearrangement joins TRBV18 to TRBJ2-7; no clear D gene. CDR3 length: 14 residues. Between the trimmed V and J ends, which lost 4 bases and 0 bases, there was a span of 10 bases. The germline gives CDR1 KGHSH, CDR2 LQKENI. As DNA, the CDR3 is TGTGCCAGCTCACAGCCCCCGAGCTCCTACGAGCAGTACTTC. Protein: CASSQPPSSYEQYF.

V is TRBV18 and J is TRBJ2-3; 11 bases agree with TRBD1. V trimming: 5 bases; J trimming: 3 bases; junction bases outside the gene matches: 4. Germline CDR1 reads KGHSH; CDR2 reads LQKENI. There are 15 residues in the CDR3. CDR3 DNA: TGTGCCAGCTCATCCTGGGACAGGGGGACAGATACGCAGTATTTT. This encodes CASSSWDRGTDTQYF.

This clone was seen more than once but under ten times. The chain links TRBV7-6 to TRBJ2-7; 10 bases are a match to TRBD2. The trim removed 8 bases at V and 4 bases at J, leaving 11 bases unmatched. The germline V gene encodes CDR1 SGHVS and CDR2 FNYEAQ. CDR3 length: 15 residues. Here the CDR3 reads CASWGLQREGYEQYF. The CDR3 DNA is TGTGCCAGCTGGGGTTTACAGCGGGAGGGATACGAGCAGTACTTC.